This TCR beta chain emerged from a study of cytotoxic CD8 clonotypes in ibrutinib-treated CLL. The V gene end was trimmed by 6 bases and the J gene end by 6 bases; junction bases not matched to a gene: 10. This CDR3 has 14 residues. Germline V gene sequence: CDR1 MNHEY, CDR2 SVGAGI. Here immunoSEQ multiplex PCR was the method, and the copy in TCRdb shows in-frame clones only, minus some. The sample has 250,000 or so clones, 70% seen once. Study-wide points: The times at which samples were taken varied between sustained-remission and progressing patients. Contraction or stability on treatment characterized the public clonotypes, which were uncommon.

This clone came up once. Its specificity is unknown. The sample was PBMCs, taken after 24 months of ibrutinib treatment. This chain links TRBV6-5 with TRBJ1-1, with 7 bases identical to TRBD1. The sequence derives from a human donor with chronic lymphocytic leukemia. CDR3 bases: TGTGCCAGCAGATCGGGACAGCCCTCCCCTGAAGCTTTCTTT. It encodes CASRSGQPSPEAFF.